Listed here are 16 T cell receptor beta chains from one sample, sequenced in a study of shared clonotypes between healthy human individuals. Sequenced by immunoSEQ multiplex PCR; TCRdb stores in-frame clones only, minus some. The data show about 1.1 million clones, with more than 75% seen just once and around 0.6% held by the top ten. The sequencing sample was made of memory CD4+ T cells from PBMCs. Subset meaning: CD45RA-negative fraction. The receptors derive from a man aged 18 to 29 in good health. Some clones in this sample may be carry-over from other donors' samples.

With regard to this clone: A much more abundant neighbour one base away suggests this may be a read error. Other DNA sequences from this sample encode an identical CDR3 as well. The chain is built from TRBV5-1 and TRBJ1-3; 7 bases map to TRBD1. This CDR3 contains 14 residues. Germline V gene sequence: CDR1 SGHRS, CDR2 YFSETQ. The J segment lost 0 bases and the V segment lost 4 bases, leaving 1 base of the junction unmatched. CDR3 sequence reads: CASSRDSSGNTIYF. The CDR3 bases are TGCGCCAGCAGCCGGGACAGCTCTGGAAACACCATATATTTT.

This chain links TRBV15 with TRBJ2-3; 8 positions match TRBD2. J gave up 5 bases and V 0 bases, and 19 bases lay outside the gene matches. The CDR3 is made up of 20 amino acids. The germline V gene encodes CDR1 LNHNV and CDR2 YYDKDF (reference sequence). The CDR3 region is CATSRDEDSGGVPRGDTQYF. The CDR3 region has the DNA TGTGCCACCAGCAGAGATGAGGATTCGGGAGGGGTCCCCCGGGGAGATACGCAGTATTTT.

The V gene is TRBV7-9, the J gene TRBJ2-5, with TRBD2 identical over 7 bases. Germline V CDR1 and CDR2: SEHNR, FQNEAQ (reference sequence). Trimming removed 4 bases from V and 2 bases from J; junction bases left unmatched: 1. The CDR3 spans 13 residues. The CDR3 sequence: CASSWGGQETQYF. The CDR3 bases are TGTGCCAGCAGCTGGGGGGGGCAAGAGACCCAGTACTTC.

The V and J genes are TRBV13 and TRBJ2-6; D gene unclear. CDR1 is PRHDT and CDR2 is FYEKMQ in the germline V gene (reference sequence). The CDR3 has 14 residues. The ends were cut back, 4 bases at V and 2 bases at J, with 6 bases in the middle. The CDR3 bases are TGTGCCAGCAGCTCGGCAGCTGGGGCCAACGTCCTGACTTTC. Encoded protein: CASSSAAGANVLTF.

Note on this clone: A much larger clone differs from this one at a single base, so this may be a read error. V usage is TRBV30 and J usage is TRBJ2-7, with 11 bases lining up with TRBD2. Germline CDR1 reads GTSNPN; CDR2 reads SVGIG (reference sequence). CDR3 length: 15 residues. The CDR3 sequence is CVWSRLSGRGYEQYF. In DNA form, the CDR3 reads TGTGTCTGGAGTCGACTTAGCGGGAGGGGCTACGAGCAGTACTTC.

For this clone: With a much larger clone just one base away, this may be a read error. This specimen includes other DNA sequences encoding the same CDR3. The genes are TRBV30 and TRBJ2-5, with 9 bases lining up with TRBD1. The length of the CDR3 is 13 residues. The V gene's germline CDR1 is GTSNPN and CDR2 SVGIG (reference sequence). Written as DNA, the CDR3 is TGTGCCAGGAGGAGGACAGGGGCGGGTGAGCAGTACTTC. Protein: CARRRTGAGEQYF.

The rearrangement uses TRBV5-1 and TRBJ2-1, with 7 bases fitting TRBD2. With V trimmed by 3 bases and J by 1 base, 7 bases remained unmatched. This CDR3 is built from 16 residues. The germline V gene encodes CDR1 SGHRS and CDR2 YFSETQ. CDR3 sequence: CASSWGGVQSYNEQFF. In nucleotides, the CDR3 is TGCGCCAGCAGCTGGGGAGGGGTCCAGTCCTACAATGAGCAGTTCTTC.

The chain uses TRBV29-1 and TRBJ2-3; 11 positions match TRBD2. The V gene end was trimmed by 6 bases and the J gene end by 1 base; junction bases not matched to a gene: 15. Per germline, CDR1 SQVTM and CDR2 ANQGSEA. This CDR3 has 18 amino acids. The CDR3 coding sequence is TGCAGCGTCAACGGGGCTAGCGGGAGGATGTTTGGCACAGATACGCAGTATTTT. Translated, it gives CSVNGASGRMFGTDTQYF.

Notes on this clone: This sequence may be a read error, since a much larger clone differs from it by one base. Other DNA sequences of this sample code for an identical CDR3. The chain links TRBV7-9 to TRBJ1-2; D is perhaps TRBD1 (5 bases). V gave up 1 base and J gave up 3 bases, with 6 bases separating them. The CDR3 length is 13 residues. CDR1 and CDR2 (germline): SEHNR, FQNEAQ (reference sequence). DNA for the CDR3: TGTGCCAGCAGCTTAGGAGGGGACTATGGCTACACCTTC. Its protein product is CASSLGGDYGYTF.

The chain couples TRBV7-9 to TRBJ2-5; D remains unclear. Germline CDR1 reads SEHNR; CDR2 reads FQNEAQ (reference sequence). Trimming pared 10 bases from V and 1 base from J, leaving 13 bases between. The CDR3 covers 13 residues. CDR3 in DNA: TGTGCCACCAAAGCTACGGCCCAAGAGACCCAGTACTTC. Translation gives CATKATAQETQYF.

The rearrangement uses TRBV18 and TRBJ2-6, with D possibly matching TRBD1 (6 bases). V was clipped by 2 bases and J by 1 base, with 18 bases between them. Germline-derived CDR1 and CDR2 are KGHSH and LQKENI. The CDR3 runs to 19 residues. The CDR3: CASSPGLQGSSSGANVLTF. CDR3 DNA: TGTGCCAGCTCACCAGGGTTACAGGGATCGTCTTCTGGGGCCAACGTCCTGACTTTC.

CDR3 sequence: CASTGSSSGRILEQFF. CDR3 bases: TGTGCCAGCACAGGCTCATCTAGCGGCAGAATCTTAGAGCAGTTCTTC. V usage is TRBV7-9 and J usage is TRBJ2-1; 7 bases agree with TRBD2. This CDR3 has 16 amino acids. Trimming at V came to 7 bases and at J to 10 bases, leaving 19 bases not matched to a gene. Germline V gives CDR1 SEHNR, CDR2 FQNEAQ (reference sequence).

V is TRBV30 and J is TRBJ2-5; possibly TRBD2 for D (6 bases). TRBJ2-7 explains the end of the DNA better; the J call may be wrong. The germline gives CDR1 GTSNPN, CDR2 SVGIG (reference sequence). CDR3 size: 13 residues. The CDR3 nucleotides are TGTGCCTGGGGCCGGACGGGGGCCTACGAGCAGTACTTC. Protein product: CAWGRTGAYEQYF.

The J gene is TRBJ1-2, the V gene TRBV7-9; D might be TRBD1 (6 bases). V gave up 3 bases and J gave up 0 bases, with 11 bases separating them. The germline gives CDR1 SEHNR, CDR2 FQNEAQ (reference sequence). CDR3 size: 15 residues. The DNA of the CDR3 is TGTGCCAGCAGCTTTGGGGGGGCGCCTAACTATGGCTACACCTTC. It is translated as CASSFGGAPNYGYTF.

The J gene is TRBJ2-1, the V gene TRBV4-2; tentatively, D is TRBD1 (5 bases). CDR1 and CDR2 from the germline V gene are LGHNA and YNFKEQ. This CDR3 region has 13 residues. V was cut by 7 bases and J by 7 bases, with 14 bases left in between. The CDR3 nucleotides read TGTGCCAGCACCCCAAAACAGGTAAATGAGCAGTTCTTC. The encoded protein is CASTPKQVNEQFF.

Comment on this clone: Other DNA sequences in the sample encode the same CDR3. The gene calls are TRBV11-2 and TRBJ2-7; maybe TRBD1 (8 bases). The CDR3 is made up of 14 amino acids. Germline V gene data show CDR1 as SGHAT and CDR2 as FQNNGV. The germline V and J ends were trimmed by 4 bases and 5 bases, with 15 bases remaining between them. The CDR3 nucleotides are TGTGCCAGCAGCTCCCGACAGGGGAGGGACGAGCAGTACTTC. It encodes CASSSRQGRDEQYF.